These 28 T cell receptor beta chains were all obtained from the same sample, sequenced in a study of OX40 agonist ivuxolimab in advanced cancers. Produced via immunoSEQ multiplex PCR; TCRdb's table is partial and in-frame only. The table lists roughly 24,000 clones, approximately 75% of them singletons. The material sequenced was CD4+ or CD8+ T cells sorted from blood, taken in a trial of the OX40 agonist ivuxolimab. These receptors all stem from an adult with an advanced solid tumor such as melanoma, head and neck, liver or kidney cancer.

This chain connects TRBV6-4 to TRBJ2-1, with D perhaps being TRBD1 or TRBD2 (5 bases each). With 2 bases removed from V and 0 bases from J, the gap between germline ends came to 8 bases. Germline V gene data show CDR1 as MRHNA and CDR2 as SNTAGT. This CDR3 is built from 15 residues. CDR3 sequence (DNA): TGTGCCAGCAGTGACGAGGGGAGCTCCTACAATGAGCAGTTCTTC. Protein product: CASSDEGSSYNEQFF.

The chain recombines TRBV7-6 with TRBJ2-5, with a tentative D call TRBD1 (6 bases). The CDR3 sequence is 17 residues long. Germline V gene data show CDR1 as SGHVS and CDR2 as FNYEAQ. Trimming removed 3 bases at V and 2 bases at J, with 19 bases between. CDR3 sequence (DNA): TGTGCCAGCAGCTTCGGAATGACCAGGGGAACGCAAGAGACCCAGTACTTC. It yields the protein CASSFGMTRGTQETQYF.

The chain couples TRBV7-3 to TRBJ2-5; D is undetermined. CDR1 is SGHTA, CDR2 FQGTGA, per germline. Trimming stripped 5 bases from V and 3 bases from J, with 10 bases between. The CDR3 is 13 amino acids. The DNA for the CDR3 is TGTGCCAGCAGCCCGTCTATAGAAGAGACCCAGTACTTC. It encodes CASSPSIEETQYF.

The chain carries TRBV7-7 and TRBJ2-5, with TRBD2 matching 7 bases. V shed 5 bases and J 1 base; nucleotides not matched to a gene: 4. Germline V gene data show CDR1 as SSHAT and CDR2 as FNYEAQ (reference sequence). The length of the CDR3 is 14 residues. CDR3 nucleotides: TGTGCCAGCAGCCGGCGGGGGAGCCAAGAGACCCAGTACTTC. Its translation: CASSRRGSQETQYF. The full variable domain, its missing parts supplied by reference TRBV7-7 and TRBJ2-5, is GAGVSQSPRYKVTKRGQDVTLRCDPISSHATLYWYQQALGQGPEFLTYFNYEAQPDKSGLPSDRFSAERPEGSISTLTIQRTEQRDSAMYRCASSRRGSQETQYFGPGTRLLVL.

The chain links TRBV7-2 to TRBJ2-4; D possibly corresponds to TRBD2 (6 bases). The CDR3 extends over 17 amino acids. V gave up 5 bases and J gave up 0 bases, with 17 bases separating them. CDR1 is SGHTA and CDR2 is FQGNSA in the germline V gene. CDR3: CASSPTRDSLAKNIQYF. The CDR3 region has the DNA TGTGCCAGCAGCCCCACACGGGACTCCTTAGCCAAAAACATTCAGTACTTC. The full variable domain, with the rest looked up from reference TRBV7-2 and TRBJ2-4, is GAGVSQSPSNKVTEKGKDVELRCDPISGHTALYWYRQSLGQGLEFLIYFQGNSAPDKSGLPSDRFSAERTGGSVSTLTIQRTQQEDSAVYLCASSPTRDSLAKNIQYFGAGTRLSVL.

The rearrangement joins TRBV6-5 to TRBJ2-5; perhaps TRBD2 as D (6 bases). V dropped 2 bases and J dropped 3 bases, with 10 bases sitting between them. Germline V CDR1 and CDR2: MNHEY, SVGAGI. The CDR3 runs to 14 residues. The CDR3 protein is CASSYGGLKETQYF. In nucleotides, the CDR3 is TGTGCCAGCAGTTACGGGGGACTCAAAGAGACCCAGTACTTC.

CDR3 sequence: CASKYNEQFF. In DNA form, the CDR3 reads TGTGCCAGCAAATACAATGAGCAGTTCTTC. The chain joins TRBV2 to TRBJ2-1, with D hard to call. CDR1 is SNHLY and CDR2 is FYNNEI in the germline V gene. The CDR3 sequence is 10 residues long. The germline V and J ends were trimmed by 7 bases and 4 bases, with 2 bases remaining between them.

This chain uses TRBV7-6 with TRBJ2-1; 15 nucleotides line up with TRBD2. This CDR3 has 18 residues. V was clipped by 2 bases and J by 6 bases; unmatched bases: 8. From germline, CDR1 is SGHVS and CDR2 FNYEAQ. In nucleotides, the CDR3 is TGTGCCAGCAGCTTAAGTCCGGGACTAGCGGGAGGCGGCAATGAGCAGTTCTTC. Its translation: CASSLSPGLAGGGNEQFF.

Notes on this clone: Compared with germline, one end of the junction differs, possibly owing to a read error. V usage is TRBV7-9 and J usage is TRBJ2-2; D is unclear. The CDR3 runs to 15 residues. CDR1 and CDR2 from the germline V gene are SEHNR and FQNEAQ (reference sequence). CDR3 bases: TGCGCCAGCAGCCCCACATTCGATAACACCGGGGAGCTGTTTTTT. Its protein is CASSPTFDNTGELFF. Supplemented by reference TRBV7-9 and TRBJ2-2, the full variable domain reads DTGVSQNPRHKITKRGQNVTFRCDPISEHNRLYWYRQTLGQGPEFLTYFQNEAQLEKSRLLSDRFSAERPKGSFSTLEIQRTEQGDSAMYLCASSPTFDNTGELFFGEGSRLTVL.

CDR3 sequence reads: CASSLVRGPHHQPQHF. For the CDR3, the DNA is TGTGCCAGCAGCTTAGTGAGGGGCCCTCACCATCAGCCCCAGCATTTT. V usage is TRBV7-9 and J usage is TRBJ1-5; D possibly corresponds to TRBD1 (5 bases). V dropped 1 base and J dropped 5 bases, with 15 bases sitting between them. This CDR3 is 16 amino acids long. Germline values: CDR1 SEHNR, CDR2 FQNEAQ (reference sequence).

The V call is TRBV27, the J call TRBJ2-5, with TRBD2 as a possible D gene (6 bases). Germline-derived CDR1 and CDR2 are MNHEY and SMNVEV (reference sequence). The V end lost 2 bases, the J end lost 5 bases, and 12 bases lay between the germline ends. This CDR3 region has 14 residues. The CDR3: CASSLGLGGETQYF. Here the CDR3 DNA reads TGTGCCAGCAGTTTAGGGCTAGGAGGGGAGACCCAGTACTTC.

The rearrangement links TRBV10-3 to TRBJ1-5; 10 bases align to TRBD1. V was clipped by 6 bases and J by 7 bases; unmatched bases: 9. This CDR3 comprises 15 residues. In germline, CDR1 is ENHRY, CDR2 SYGVKD. The CDR3 loop reads CAISTGTGAGQPQHF. The CDR3, as DNA: TGTGCCATCAGCACCGGGACAGGGGCGGGGCAGCCCCAGCATTTT.

This chain joins TRBV4-1 and TRBJ1-2; 8 bases are shared with TRBD1. Unmatched junction bases numbered 11, after V lost 6 bases and J lost 2 bases. The CDR3 is 16 residues long. Germline loops: CDR1 MGHRA, CDR2 YSYEKL. In nucleotides, the CDR3 is TGCGCCAGCAGTCCTGGACAGGGTGGTTCCAACTATGGCTACACCTTC. It yields the protein CASSPGQGGSNYGYTF.

The chain joins TRBV6-6 to TRBJ1-4; D ambiguous. CDR1 is MNHNY and CDR2 is SVGAGI in the germline V gene (reference sequence). V was clipped by 7 bases and J by 8 bases, with 14 bases between them. The CDR3 length is 13 residues. CDR3 sequence (DNA): TGTGCCAGCACCCTCGCGGTTTCGGAAAAACTGTTTTTT. Residues: CASTLAVSEKLFF.

The chain uses TRBV20-1 and TRBJ2-3, with TRBD2 matching over 7 bases. Germline CDR1 is DFQATT and CDR2 is SNEGSKA (reference sequence). V shed 3 bases and J 6 bases; nucleotides not matched to a gene: 0. There are 11 residues in the CDR3. The CDR3 nucleotides are TGCAGTGCTAGGGGGGGGGATACGCAGTATTTT. Its protein is CSARGGDTQYF.

Of note for this clone: Additional DNA sequences in this sample encode the identical CDR3. V gene TRBV5-1 combines with J gene TRBJ1-3, with TRBD1 matching 7 bases. Unmatched junction bases numbered 0, after V lost 0 bases and J lost 0 bases. CDR3 length: 15 residues. The germline V gene has CDR1 SGHRS and CDR2 YFSETQ. DNA for the CDR3: TGCGCCAGCAGCTTGGGGGACAGCTCTGGAAACACCATATATTTT. Its translation is CASSLGDSSGNTIYF.

In regard to this clone: With a much larger clone just one base away, this may be a read error. The same CDR3 also results from other DNA sequences found in this sample. The CDR3 sequence: CASSLGDYSNQPQHF. The CDR3 DNA reads as TGTGCCAGTAGCTTAGGGGACTATAGCAATCAGCCCCAGCATTTT. The chain couples TRBV7-9 to TRBJ1-5, with D perhaps TRBD1 (5 bases). Looked up from germline, CDR1 is SEHNR and CDR2 is FQNEAQ (reference sequence). The CDR3 totals 15 residues. Together with reference TRBV7-9 and TRBJ1-5, the CDR3 gives the full variable domain: DTGVSQNPRHKITKRGQNVTFRCDPISEHNRLYWYRQTLGQGPEFLTYFQNEAQLEKSRLLSDRFSAERPKGSFSTLEIQRTEQGDSAMYLCASSLGDYSNQPQHFGDGTRLSIL.

This clone was detected only a few times. This chain joins TRBV10-3 and TRBJ1-5; D gene unclear. The germline CDR1 and CDR2 sequences are ENHRY and SYGVKD. The CDR3 extends over 14 amino acids. The V gene lost 0 bases and the J gene lost 5 bases, with 8 bases spanning the gap. The CDR3 nucleotides read TGTGCCATCAGTGAGTCCGAGGGCGATCAGCCCCAGCATTTT. It codes for CAISESEGDQPQHF.

This clone has more than one count but fewer than ten. This rearrangement joins TRBV4-2 to TRBJ1-2, with D possibly TRBD1 on 5 matching bases. V gave up 7 bases and J gave up 3 bases, with 18 bases separating them. Germline V lookup: CDR1 LGHNA, CDR2 YNFKEQ. CDR3 length equals 15 residues. This CDR3 is CASTLSGRGDYGYTF. CDR3 sequence (DNA): TGTGCCAGCACCCTTTCCGGCCGGGGGGACTATGGCTACACCTTC.

This chain connects TRBV25-1 to TRBJ2-7; TRBD2 agrees at 8 bases. J lost 9 bases, V lost 5 bases, and 12 bases had no gene match. The germline V gene has CDR1 MGHDK and CDR2 SYGVNS. The CDR3 has 14 amino acids. The CDR3 spells CASSPIGRDIMQYF. In DNA form, the CDR3 reads TGTGCCAGCAGTCCTATCGGGAGGGATATTATGCAGTACTTC.

This sequence joins TRBV7-2 and TRBJ1-5; D unclear. Trimming shortened V by 3 bases and J by 3 bases, and 18 bases separated the two germline ends. Germline-derived CDR1 and CDR2 are SGHTA and FQGNSA. This CDR3 has 17 amino acids. The CDR3 spells CASSLVPAQWANQPQHF. CDR3 bases: TGTGCCAGCAGCTTGGTCCCCGCTCAGTGGGCCAATCAGCCCCAGCATTTT.

This sequence joins TRBV4-1 and TRBJ1-5; D not certain. Germline V CDR1 and CDR2: MGHRA, YSYEKL. CDR3 length equals 13 residues. Between the trimmed V and J ends, which lost 1 base and 4 bases, there was a span of 5 bases. The CDR3 DNA sequence: TGCGCCAGCAGCCAAGTAGAAAATCAGCCCCAGCATTTT. Protein product: CASSQVENQPQHF.

V gene TRBV28 combines with J gene TRBJ1-3, with unresolved D. The germline gives CDR1 MDHEN, CDR2 SYDVKM. Deletions cut 6 bases from V and 0 bases from J, with 15 bases between. The CDR3 loop spans 16 amino acids. DNA of the CDR3: TGTGCCAGCAGCCAGACTGGCCTCAACTCTGGAAACACCATATATTTT. It translates to CASSQTGLNSGNTIYF. Based on the CDR3 plus reference TRBV28 and TRBJ1-3, the full variable domain is DVKVTQSSRYLVKRTGEKVFLECVQDMDHENMFWYRQDPGLGLRLIYFSYDVKMKEKGDIPEGYSVSREKKERFSLILESASTNQTSMYLCASSQTGLNSGNTIYFGEGSWLTVV.

This chain's CDR3 is CAISADSAKNIQYF. The DNA for the CDR3 is TGTGCCATCAGTGCCGACTCTGCCAAAAACATTCAGTACTTC. The V and J genes are TRBV10-3 and TRBJ2-4; no firm D call. CDR1 ENHRY and CDR2 SYGVKD come from the germline V gene. This CDR3 has 14 amino acids. V was clipped by 4 bases and J by 1 base, with 8 bases between them.

This clone was observed a few times. J is TRBJ2-7 and V is TRBV19, with D possibly matching TRBD2 (6 bases). The germline V and J ends were trimmed by 6 bases and 2 bases, with 14 bases remaining between them. Germline-derived CDR1 and CDR2 are LNHDA and SQIVND (reference sequence). The length of the CDR3 is 14 residues. DNA of the CDR3: TGTGCCAGTAGCACCTCCCCTAGCGCCTACGAGCAGTACTTC. This encodes CASSTSPSAYEQYF.

V is TRBV5-4 and J is TRBJ1-1; D might be TRBD1 (5 bases). Trimming left V 2 bases short and J 6 bases short, with 8 bases between. The CDR3 runs to 12 residues. Germline V lookup: CDR1 SGHNT, CDR2 YYREEE (reference sequence). The CDR3: CASSFGGAEAFF. The CDR3 DNA reads TGTGCCAGCAGCTTTGGGGGGGCTGAAGCTTTCTTT. Combining the CDR3 with reference TRBV5-4 and TRBJ1-1 gives the whole variable domain ETGVTQSPTHLIKTRGQQVTLRCSSQSGHNTVSWYQQALGQGPQFIFQYYREEENGRGNFPPRFSGLQFPNYSSELNVNALELDDSALYLCASSFGGAEAFFGQGTRLTVV.

This clone was observed a handful of times. This chain uses TRBV7-9 with TRBJ1-1; the D is unclear. The V gene's germline CDR1 is SEHNR and CDR2 FQNEAQ (reference sequence). This CDR3 is built from 16 residues. V gave up 7 bases and J gave up 0 bases, with 18 bases separating them. The CDR3 bases are TGTGCCAGCACCTCCCGGGTAGACAATATGAACACTGAAGCTTTCTTT. It yields the protein CASTSRVDNMNTEAFF.

The rearrangement uses TRBV28 and TRBJ2-2, with TRBD2 as a possible D gene (6 bases). CDR3 length: 12 amino acids. Trimming shortened V by 7 bases and J by 11 bases, and 14 bases separated the two germline ends. The V gene's germline CDR1 is MDHEN and CDR2 SYDVKM. The CDR3 coding sequence is TGTGCCAGCAACACACGGGCGGGAGAGCTGTTTTTT. Translating it yields CASNTRAGELFF. Filled out from reference TRBV28 and TRBJ2-2, the complete variable domain reads DVKVTQSSRYLVKRTGEKVFLECVQDMDHENMFWYRQDPGLGLRLIYFSYDVKMKEKGDIPEGYSVSREKKERFSLILESASTNQTSMYLCASNTRAGELFFGEGSRLTVL.